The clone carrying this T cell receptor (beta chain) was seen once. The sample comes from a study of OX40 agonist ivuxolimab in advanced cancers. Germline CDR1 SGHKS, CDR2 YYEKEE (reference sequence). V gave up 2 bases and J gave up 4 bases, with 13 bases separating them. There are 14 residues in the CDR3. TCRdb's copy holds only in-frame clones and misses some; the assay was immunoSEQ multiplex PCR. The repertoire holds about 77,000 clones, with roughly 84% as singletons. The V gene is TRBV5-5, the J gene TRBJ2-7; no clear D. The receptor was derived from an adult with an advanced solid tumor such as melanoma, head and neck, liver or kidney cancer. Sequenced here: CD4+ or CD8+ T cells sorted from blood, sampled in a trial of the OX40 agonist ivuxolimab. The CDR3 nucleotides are TGTGCCAGCAGCTTCGGGCTCTACGTATACGAGCAGTACTTC. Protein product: CASSFGLYVYEQYF.